These T cell receptor beta chains were read from a single sample in a study of early T cells in non-severe SARS-CoV-2 infection. From the 5' RACE reads, TCRdb called clonotypes with MiXCR, one entry per CDR3 protein. The data hold 40,000 or so distinct CDR3 sequences, with 5.5% observed a single time. Source: whole blood, taken at baseline. Receptors were obtained from an adult who was a healthcare worker with PCR-confirmed SARS-CoV-2 infection or an uninfected control (not recorded which). CDR3s include the opening cysteine and the closing phenylalanine or tryptophan. The order of the fields is D gene, V gene, J gene, clone size, CDR3 protein, CDR3 DNA. D genes are given only for firm matches. Not every row has a clone size; where given, it reads once, few, many or a size class.

d_call: NA
v_call: TRBV20-1
j_call: TRBJ2-7
clone_size: many
cdr3_aa: CSAKRTTYEQYF
cdr3_nt: TGCAGTGCGAAGCGGACGACCTACGAGCAGTACTTC

d_call: TRBD1
v_call: TRBV20-1
j_call: TRBJ1-2
clone_size: many
cdr3_aa: CSASKTGSFGYTF
cdr3_nt: TGCAGTGCTAGCAAGACAGGGTCCTTTGGCTACACCTTC

d_call: TRBD1
v_call: TRBV6-2/TRBV6-3
j_call: TRBJ1-2
clone_size: many
cdr3_aa: CASAPRRTGEYGYTF
cdr3_nt: TGTGCCAGCGCCCCTCGAAGGACAGGGGAGTATGGCTACACCTTC

d_call: TRBD2
v_call: TRBV20-1
j_call: TRBJ2-7
clone_size: many
cdr3_aa: CSAVDRPGGEQYF
cdr3_nt: TGCAGTGCTGTCGACCGGCCGGGGGGCGAGCAGTACTTC

d_call: TRBD1
v_call: TRBV15
j_call: TRBJ2-5
clone_size: NA
cdr3_aa: CATSRHGTGGVKTQYF
cdr3_nt: TGTGCCACCAGCAGACATGGGACAGGGGGCGTGAAGACCCAGTACTTC

d_call: NA
v_call: TRBV10-2
j_call: TRBJ1-1
clone_size: few
cdr3_aa: CASSEYPPTEAFF
cdr3_nt: TGCGCCAGCAGCGAGTACCCCCCCACTGAAGCTTTCTTT

d_call: NA
v_call: TRBV25-1
j_call: TRBJ1-6
clone_size: many
cdr3_aa: CASKNRDSPLHF
cdr3_nt: TGTGCCAGCAAAAACAGGGATTCACCCCTCCACTTT

d_call: NA
v_call: TRBV9
j_call: TRBJ2-3
clone_size: medium-sized
cdr3_aa: CASSLVGLADTQYF
cdr3_nt: TGTGCCAGCAGCCTCGTGGGCCTCGCAGATACGCAGTATTTT

d_call: NA
v_call: TRBV11-3
j_call: TRBJ2-2
clone_size: many
cdr3_aa: CASSSTRMTTGELFF
cdr3_nt: TGTGCCAGCAGCTCCACTAGAATGACCACCGGGGAGCTGTTTTTT

d_call: NA
v_call: TRBV3-1
j_call: TRBJ2-7
clone_size: many
cdr3_aa: CASSQEESSYEQYF
cdr3_nt: TGTGCCAGCAGCCAAGAGGAGAGCTCCTACGAGCAGTACTTC

d_call: NA
v_call: TRBV12-3/TRBV12-4
j_call: TRBJ1-6
clone_size: many
cdr3_aa: CASSDSWGYSPLHF
cdr3_nt: TGTGCCAGCAGTGATAGTTGGGGGTATTCACCCCTCCACTTT

d_call: NA
v_call: TRBV13
j_call: TRBJ2-7
clone_size: many
cdr3_aa: CASSLAGTSSYEQYF
cdr3_nt: TGTGCCAGCAGCTTAGCCGGGACTTCAAGCTACGAGCAGTACTTC

d_call: TRBD2
v_call: TRBV7-9
j_call: TRBJ2-7
clone_size: many
cdr3_aa: CASTSASGGGEQYF
cdr3_nt: TGTGCCAGCACCTCGGCTAGCGGGGGGGGCGAGCAGTACTTC

d_call: TRBD2
v_call: TRBV7-2
j_call: TRBJ2-2
clone_size: many
cdr3_aa: CASSLSRRAGSTGELFF
cdr3_nt: TGTGCCAGCAGCTTAAGTCGGAGAGCGGGGTCCACCGGGGAGCTGTTTTTT

d_call: NA
v_call: TRBV23-1
j_call: TRBJ2-5
clone_size: many
cdr3_aa: CASKPSEIQETQYF
cdr3_nt: TGCGCCAGCAAACCTTCAGAGATCCAAGAGACCCAGTACTTC

d_call: NA
v_call: TRBV19
j_call: TRBJ2-2
clone_size: many
cdr3_aa: CASSRVGTGDTGELFF
cdr3_nt: TGTGCCAGTAGTCGAGTAGGCACCGGGGACACCGGGGAGCTGTTTTTT

d_call: NA
v_call: TRBV29-1
j_call: TRBJ2-7
clone_size: few
cdr3_aa: CSAVGPGMYEQYF
cdr3_nt: TGCAGCGCGGTGGGGCCAGGGATGTACGAGCAGTACTTC

d_call: NA
v_call: TRBV11-2
j_call: TRBJ2-3
clone_size: NA
cdr3_aa: CASSRGDTQYF
cdr3_nt: TGTGCCAGCAGCCGAGGAGATACGCAGTATTTT

d_call: NA
v_call: TRBV6-2/TRBV6-3
j_call: TRBJ2-7
clone_size: many
cdr3_aa: CASSHPDGQREQYF
cdr3_nt: TGTGCCAGCAGTCACCCGGACGGGCAGAGGGAGCAGTACTTC

d_call: NA
v_call: TRBV29-1
j_call: TRBJ2-7
clone_size: many
cdr3_aa: CSVMSYEQYF
cdr3_nt: TGCAGCGTAATGTCCTACGAGCAGTACTTC

d_call: NA
v_call: TRBV7-2
j_call: TRBJ2-5
clone_size: few
cdr3_aa: CASSSPGQKETQYF
cdr3_nt: TGTGCCAGCAGCTCACCTGGACAGAAAGAGACCCAGTACTTC

d_call: TRBD2
v_call: TRBV3-1
j_call: TRBJ2-2
clone_size: NA
cdr3_aa: CASSRRLAGGPNTGELFF
cdr3_nt: TGTGCCAGCAGCCGACGACTAGCGGGAGGGCCAAACACCGGGGAGCTGTTTTTT

d_call: NA
v_call: TRBV6-5
j_call: TRBJ1-1
clone_size: many
cdr3_aa: CASNHREEAFF
cdr3_nt: TGTGCCAGCAACCACAGGGAGGAAGCTTTCTTT

d_call: NA
v_call: TRBV27
j_call: TRBJ1-5
clone_size: NA
cdr3_aa: CATTAEGLLGNQPQHF
cdr3_nt: TGTGCCACCACCGCTGAAGGGTTACTAGGCAATCAGCCCCAGCATTTT

d_call: NA
v_call: TRBV5-5
j_call: TRBJ2-7
clone_size: many
cdr3_aa: CASSSTPGHHAEQYF
cdr3_nt: TGTGCCAGCAGCTCGACTCCGGGGCACCACGCCGAGCAGTACTTC

d_call: NA
v_call: TRBV5-8
j_call: TRBJ2-2
clone_size: many
cdr3_aa: CASSFLVNTGELFF
cdr3_nt: TGTGCCAGCAGCTTTCTAGTGAACACCGGGGAGCTGTTTTTT

d_call: TRBD2
v_call: TRBV6-1
j_call: TRBJ2-3
clone_size: many
cdr3_aa: CASSEGPAGGVDTQYF
cdr3_nt: TGTGCCAGCAGTGAAGGACCAGCGGGAGGGGTAGATACGCAGTATTTT

d_call: NA
v_call: TRBV6-2/TRBV6-3
j_call: TRBJ2-5
clone_size: many
cdr3_aa: CASSYGGTEETQYF
cdr3_nt: TGTGCCAGCAGTTACGGGGGTACCGAAGAGACCCAGTACTTC

d_call: NA
v_call: TRBV5-1
j_call: TRBJ2-1
clone_size: many
cdr3_aa: CASSPEGGAYNEQFF
cdr3_nt: TGCGCCAGCAGCCCCGAGGGGGGCGCATATAATGAGCAGTTCTTC

d_call: TRBD1
v_call: TRBV29-1
j_call: TRBJ1-2
clone_size: many
cdr3_aa: CSVGSTRDRVYGYTF
cdr3_nt: TGCAGCGTGGGATCAACCCGAGACAGGGTCTATGGCTACACCTTC

d_call: NA
v_call: TRBV6-6
j_call: TRBJ1-2
clone_size: many
cdr3_aa: CASNTGSNYGYTF
cdr3_nt: TGTGCCAGCAACACAGGATCTAACTATGGCTACACCTTC

d_call: TRBD1
v_call: TRBV19
j_call: TRBJ2-5
clone_size: NA
cdr3_aa: CASSQDRETQYF
cdr3_nt: TGTGCCAGTAGTCAGGACAGGGAGACCCAGTACTTC

d_call: NA
v_call: TRBV7-9
j_call: TRBJ2-3
clone_size: many
cdr3_aa: CASSQGSRPHLATQYF
cdr3_nt: TGTGCCAGCAGCCAAGGCTCCAGGCCCCACCTGGCTACGCAGTATTTT

d_call: TRBD2
v_call: TRBV3-1
j_call: TRBJ2-2
clone_size: many
cdr3_aa: CASSRTGGGTGELFF
cdr3_nt: TGTGCCAGCAGCCGGACGGGGGGAGGAACCGGGGAGCTGTTTTTT